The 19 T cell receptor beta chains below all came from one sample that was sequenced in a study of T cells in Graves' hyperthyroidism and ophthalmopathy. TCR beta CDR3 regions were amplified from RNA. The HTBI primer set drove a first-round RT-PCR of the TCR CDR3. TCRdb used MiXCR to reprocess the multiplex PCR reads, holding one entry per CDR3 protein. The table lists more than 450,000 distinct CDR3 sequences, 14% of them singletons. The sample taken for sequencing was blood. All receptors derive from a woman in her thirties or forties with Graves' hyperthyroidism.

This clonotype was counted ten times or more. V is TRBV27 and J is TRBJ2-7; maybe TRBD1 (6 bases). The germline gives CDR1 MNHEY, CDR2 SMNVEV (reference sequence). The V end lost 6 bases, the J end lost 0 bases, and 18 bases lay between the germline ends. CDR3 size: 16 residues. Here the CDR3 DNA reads TGTGCCAGCAGCTTCGACGGACAGACCTTCTCCTACGAGCAGTACTTC. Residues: CASSFDGQTFSYEQYF.

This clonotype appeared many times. Here the CDR3 reads CASSNGLAEEVYQETQYF. The CDR3 DNA reads TGTGCCAGCAGCAATGGACTAGCGGAAGAGGTTTACCAAGAGACCCAGTACTTC. This sequence joins TRBV11-2 and TRBJ2-5; 10 bases fit TRBD2. Germline CDR1 and CDR2: SGHAT and FQNNGV. The CDR3 has 18 residues. J lost 0 bases, V lost 5 bases, and 12 bases had no gene match.

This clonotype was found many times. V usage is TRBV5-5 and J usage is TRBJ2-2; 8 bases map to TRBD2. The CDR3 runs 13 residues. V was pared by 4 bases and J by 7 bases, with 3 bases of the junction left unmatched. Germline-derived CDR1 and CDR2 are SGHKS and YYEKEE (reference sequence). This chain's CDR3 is CASSGTSGGELFF. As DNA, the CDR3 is TGTGCCAGCAGCGGAACTAGCGGCGGGGAGCTGTTTTTT.

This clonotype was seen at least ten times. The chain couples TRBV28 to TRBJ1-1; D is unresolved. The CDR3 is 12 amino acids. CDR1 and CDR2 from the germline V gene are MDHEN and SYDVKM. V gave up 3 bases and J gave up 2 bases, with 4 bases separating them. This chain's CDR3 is CASSFANTEAFF. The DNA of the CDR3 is TGTGCCAGCAGTTTCGCCAACACTGAAGCTTTCTTT.

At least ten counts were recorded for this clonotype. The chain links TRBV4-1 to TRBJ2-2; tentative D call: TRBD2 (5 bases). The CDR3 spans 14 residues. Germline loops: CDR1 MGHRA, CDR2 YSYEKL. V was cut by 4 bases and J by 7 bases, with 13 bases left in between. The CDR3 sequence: CASSRSGMGGELFF. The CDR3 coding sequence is TGCGCCAGCAGCCGAAGCGGTATGGGCGGGGAGCTGTTTTTT.

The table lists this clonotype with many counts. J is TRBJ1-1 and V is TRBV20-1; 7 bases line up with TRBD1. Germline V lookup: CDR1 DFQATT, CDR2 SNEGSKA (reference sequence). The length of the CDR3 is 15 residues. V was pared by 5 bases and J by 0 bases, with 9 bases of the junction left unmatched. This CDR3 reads CSASGQVTLNTEAFF. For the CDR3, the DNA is TGCAGTGCTTCCGGACAGGTAACCTTGAACACTGAAGCTTTCTTT.

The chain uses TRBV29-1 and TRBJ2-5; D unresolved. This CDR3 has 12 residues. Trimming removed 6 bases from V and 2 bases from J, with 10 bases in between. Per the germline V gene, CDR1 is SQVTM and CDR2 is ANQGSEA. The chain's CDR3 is CSVAETQETQYF. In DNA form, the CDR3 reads TGCAGCGTCGCGGAAACACAAGAGACCCAGTACTTC.

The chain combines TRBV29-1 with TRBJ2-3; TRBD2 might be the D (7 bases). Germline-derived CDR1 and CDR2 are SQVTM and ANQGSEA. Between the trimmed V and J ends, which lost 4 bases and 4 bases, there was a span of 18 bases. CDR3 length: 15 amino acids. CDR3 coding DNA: TGCAGCGTTGGGGGGGCTAGCGGACGAGCAGATACGCAGTATTTT. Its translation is CSVGGASGRADTQYF.

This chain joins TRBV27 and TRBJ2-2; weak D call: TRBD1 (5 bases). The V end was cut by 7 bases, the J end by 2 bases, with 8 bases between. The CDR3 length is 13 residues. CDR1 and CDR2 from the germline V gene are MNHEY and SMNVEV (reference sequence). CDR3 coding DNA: TGTGCCAGCAAAGGACAAAACACCGGGGAGCTGTTTTTT. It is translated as CASKGQNTGELFF.

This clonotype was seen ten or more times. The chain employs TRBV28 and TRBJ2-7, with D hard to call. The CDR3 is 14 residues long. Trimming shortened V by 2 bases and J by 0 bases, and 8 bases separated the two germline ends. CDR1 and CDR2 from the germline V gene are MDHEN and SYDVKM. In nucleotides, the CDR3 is TGTGCCAGCAGTTTAAAAGCGCCCTCCTACGAGCAGTACTTC. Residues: CASSLKAPSYEQYF.

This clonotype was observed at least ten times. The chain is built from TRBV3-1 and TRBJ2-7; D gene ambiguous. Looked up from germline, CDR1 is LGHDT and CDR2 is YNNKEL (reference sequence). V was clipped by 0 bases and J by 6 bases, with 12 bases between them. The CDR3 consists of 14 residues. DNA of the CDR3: TGTGCCAGCAGCCAAGATACTCGTTTCGGCGAGCAGTACTTC. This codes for CASSQDTRFGEQYF.

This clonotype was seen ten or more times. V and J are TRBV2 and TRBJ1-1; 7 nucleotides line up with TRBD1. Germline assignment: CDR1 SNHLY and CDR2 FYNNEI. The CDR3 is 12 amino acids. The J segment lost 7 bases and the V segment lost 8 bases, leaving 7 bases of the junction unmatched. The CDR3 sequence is CASSGQVDEAFF. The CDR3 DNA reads TGTGCCAGCTCAGGACAGGTTGATGAAGCTTTCTTT.

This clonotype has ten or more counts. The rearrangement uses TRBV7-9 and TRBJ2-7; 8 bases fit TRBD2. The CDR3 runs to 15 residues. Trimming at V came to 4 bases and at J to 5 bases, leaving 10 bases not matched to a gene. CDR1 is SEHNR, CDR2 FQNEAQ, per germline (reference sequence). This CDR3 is CASSSIAGSVNEQYF. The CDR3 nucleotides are TGTGCCAGCAGCTCTATAGCGGGATCAGTAAACGAGCAGTACTTC.

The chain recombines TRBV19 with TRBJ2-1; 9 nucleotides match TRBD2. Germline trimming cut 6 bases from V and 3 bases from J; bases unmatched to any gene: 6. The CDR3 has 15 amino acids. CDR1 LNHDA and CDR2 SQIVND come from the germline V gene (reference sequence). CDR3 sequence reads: CASRGTSTNYNEQFF. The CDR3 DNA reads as TGTGCCAGTAGGGGGACTAGCACTAACTACAATGAGCAGTTCTTC.

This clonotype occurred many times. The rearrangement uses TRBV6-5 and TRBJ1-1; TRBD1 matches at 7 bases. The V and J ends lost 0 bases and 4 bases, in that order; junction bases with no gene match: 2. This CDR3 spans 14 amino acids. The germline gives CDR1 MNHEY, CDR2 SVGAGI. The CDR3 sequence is CASSYSQGSTEAFF. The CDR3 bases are TGTGCCAGCAGTTACTCACAGGGGAGCACTGAAGCTTTCTTT.

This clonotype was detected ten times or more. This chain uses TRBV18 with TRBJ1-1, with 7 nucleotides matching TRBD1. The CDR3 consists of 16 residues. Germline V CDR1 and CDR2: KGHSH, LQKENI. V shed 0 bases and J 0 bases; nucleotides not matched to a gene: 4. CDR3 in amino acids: CASSPPLGQLNTEAFF. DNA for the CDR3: TGTGCCAGCTCACCACCGCTGGGACAGTTGAACACTGAAGCTTTCTTT.

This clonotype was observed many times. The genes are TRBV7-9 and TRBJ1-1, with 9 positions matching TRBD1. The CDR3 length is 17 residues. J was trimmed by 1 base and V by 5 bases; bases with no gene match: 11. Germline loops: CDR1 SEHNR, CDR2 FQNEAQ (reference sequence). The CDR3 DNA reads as TGTGCCAGCAGCCGCGGGACAGGGTCCCTCCAGAACACTGAAGCTTTCTTT. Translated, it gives CASSRGTGSLQNTEAFF.

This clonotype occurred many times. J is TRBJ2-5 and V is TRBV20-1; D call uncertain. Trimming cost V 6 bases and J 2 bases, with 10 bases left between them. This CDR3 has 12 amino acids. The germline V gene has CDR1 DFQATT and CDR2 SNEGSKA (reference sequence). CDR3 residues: CSAVGRQETQYF. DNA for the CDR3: TGCAGTGCCGTTGGCAGACAAGAGACCCAGTACTTC.

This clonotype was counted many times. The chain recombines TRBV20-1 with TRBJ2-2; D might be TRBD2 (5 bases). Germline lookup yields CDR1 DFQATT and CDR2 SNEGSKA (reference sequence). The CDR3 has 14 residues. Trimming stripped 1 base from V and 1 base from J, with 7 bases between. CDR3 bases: TGCAGTGCTAGAGGGGAGCAGAACACCGGGGAGCTGTTTTTT. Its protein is CSARGEQNTGELFF.